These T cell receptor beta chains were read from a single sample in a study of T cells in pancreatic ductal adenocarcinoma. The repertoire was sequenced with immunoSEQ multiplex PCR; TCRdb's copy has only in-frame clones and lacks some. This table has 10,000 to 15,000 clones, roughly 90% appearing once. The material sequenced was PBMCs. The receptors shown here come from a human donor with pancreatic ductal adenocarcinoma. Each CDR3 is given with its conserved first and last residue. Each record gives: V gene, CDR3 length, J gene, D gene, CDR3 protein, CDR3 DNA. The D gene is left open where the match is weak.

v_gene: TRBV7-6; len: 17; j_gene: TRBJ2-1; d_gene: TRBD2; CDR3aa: CASSSEASGRFYNEQFF; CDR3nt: TGTGCCAGCAGCTCAGAAGCTAGCGGGAGATTCTACAATGAGCAGTTCTTC
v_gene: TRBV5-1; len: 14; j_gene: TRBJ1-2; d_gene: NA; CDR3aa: CASSLALGPYGYTF; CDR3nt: TGCGCCAGCAGCTTGGCGCTGGGTCCCTATGGCTACACCTTC
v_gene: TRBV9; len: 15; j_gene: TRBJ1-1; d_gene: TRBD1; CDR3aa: CASSLTGELNTEAFF; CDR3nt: TGTGCCAGCAGCCTCACAGGGGAACTGAACACTGAAGCTTTCTTT
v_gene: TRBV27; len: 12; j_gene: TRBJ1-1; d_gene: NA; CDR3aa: CASGRWNTEAFF; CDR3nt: TGTGCCAGCGGTCGGTGGAACACTGAAGCTTTCTTT
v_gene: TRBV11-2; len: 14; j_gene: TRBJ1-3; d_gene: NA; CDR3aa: CASSRTDRPDTIYF; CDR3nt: TGTGCCAGCAGCCGAACCGACAGGCCGGACACCATATATTTT
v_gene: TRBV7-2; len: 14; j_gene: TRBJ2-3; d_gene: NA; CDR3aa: CASRSNSAIDTQYF; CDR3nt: TGTGCCAGCAGGTCCAATAGCGCTATAGATACGCAGTATTTT
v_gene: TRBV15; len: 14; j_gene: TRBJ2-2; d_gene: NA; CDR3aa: CATSRDNMPGELFF; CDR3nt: TGTGCCACCAGCAGAGACAACATGCCCGGGGAGCTGTTTTTT
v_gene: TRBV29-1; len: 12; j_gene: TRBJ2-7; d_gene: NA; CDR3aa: CSVSRGSYEQYF; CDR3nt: TGCAGCGTTAGTCGAGGGTCATACGAGCAGTACTTC
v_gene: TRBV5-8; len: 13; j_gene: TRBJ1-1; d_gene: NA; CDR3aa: CASSLLRNTEAFF; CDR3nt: TGTGCCAGCAGCCTCCTACGGAACACTGAAGCTTTCTTT
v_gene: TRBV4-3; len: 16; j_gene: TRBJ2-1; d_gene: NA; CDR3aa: CASSQALGSSGNEQFF; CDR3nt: TGCGCCAGCAGCCAAGCCTTAGGGAGTTCGGGGAATGAGCAGTTCTTC